This TCR beta chain was identified during a study of T cell responses to AZD1222 COVID-19 vaccine. Study-wide points: Most donors were white British, females outnumbered males, and clonal diversity was possibly underestimated. CD4 TCRs linked to vaccination spanned spike, dominating at 160-218 and 743-854.

About this clone: Its specificity is not known.

TCRdb's table, derived via immunoSEQ multiplex PCR, lists solely in-frame clones and lacks some. The data show 150,000 to 200,000 clones, approximately 90% seen once. This CDR3 has 13 amino acids. V dropped 5 bases and J dropped 7; count of bases not matched to a gene: 5. Germline V gene lookup returns CDR1 SGHTA and CDR2 FQGNSA. The receptor was derived from an adult in good health. The chain combines TRBV7-2 with TRBJ2-4; 7 bases are shared with TRBD1. The source material was peripheral blood, sampled on day 0 of AZD1222 vaccination. CDR3 coding DNA: TGTGCCAGCAGCCCACGACAGGGTAACATTCAGTACTTC. Translation: CASSPRQGNIQYF.